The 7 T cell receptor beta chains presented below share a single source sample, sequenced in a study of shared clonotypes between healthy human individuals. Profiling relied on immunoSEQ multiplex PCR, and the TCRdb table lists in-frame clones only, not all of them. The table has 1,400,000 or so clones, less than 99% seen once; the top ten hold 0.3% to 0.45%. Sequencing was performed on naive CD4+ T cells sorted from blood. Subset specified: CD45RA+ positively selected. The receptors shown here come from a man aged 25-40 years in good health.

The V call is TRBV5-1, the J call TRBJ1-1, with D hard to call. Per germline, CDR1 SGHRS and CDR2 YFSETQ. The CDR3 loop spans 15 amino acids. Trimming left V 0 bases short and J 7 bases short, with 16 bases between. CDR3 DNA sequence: TGCGCCAGCAGCTTGGGATTTCGGGGTAAGAATGAAGCTTTCTTT. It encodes CASSLGFRGKNEAFF.

The DNA for the CDR3 is TGTGCCAGCAGCTTAGACGTCTGGGAAAAACTGTTTTTT. Residues: CASSLDVWEKLFF. The V and J genes are TRBV7-2 and TRBJ1-4; D is ambiguous. The length of the CDR3 is 13 residues. V lost 1 base and J lost 8, with 8 bases in between. Germline values: CDR1 SGHTA, CDR2 FQGNSA.

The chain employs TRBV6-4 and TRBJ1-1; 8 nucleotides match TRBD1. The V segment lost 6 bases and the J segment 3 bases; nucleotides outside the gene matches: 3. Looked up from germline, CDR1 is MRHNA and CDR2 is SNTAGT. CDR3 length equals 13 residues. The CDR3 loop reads CASRDREDTEAFF. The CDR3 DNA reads TGTGCCAGCAGGGACAGGGAGGACACTGAAGCTTTCTTT.

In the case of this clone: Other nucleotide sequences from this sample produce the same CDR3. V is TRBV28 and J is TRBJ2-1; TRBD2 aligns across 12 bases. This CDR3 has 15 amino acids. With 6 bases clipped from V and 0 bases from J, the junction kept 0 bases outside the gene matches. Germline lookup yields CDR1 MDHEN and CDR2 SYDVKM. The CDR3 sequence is CASRLAGGSYNEQFF. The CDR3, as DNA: TGTGCCAGCAGACTAGCGGGAGGCTCCTACAATGAGCAGTTCTTC.

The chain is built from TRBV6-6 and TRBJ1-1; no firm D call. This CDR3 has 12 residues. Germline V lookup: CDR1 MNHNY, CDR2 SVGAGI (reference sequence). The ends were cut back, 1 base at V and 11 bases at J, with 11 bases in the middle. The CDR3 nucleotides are TGTGCCAGCAGTTACTATCAGGTCCCCGCTTTCTTT. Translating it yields CASSYYQVPAFF.

Here the CDR3 reads CASSVVRLASYNEQFF. The DNA for the CDR3 is TGTGCCAGCAGCGTAGTTCGACTGGCCTCCTACAATGAGCAGTTCTTC. The rearrangement uses TRBV9 and TRBJ2-1; D ambiguous. This CDR3 contains 16 residues. The V gene lost 0 bases and the J gene lost 0 bases, with 10 bases spanning the gap. Germline CDR1 reads SGDLS; CDR2 reads YYNGEE.

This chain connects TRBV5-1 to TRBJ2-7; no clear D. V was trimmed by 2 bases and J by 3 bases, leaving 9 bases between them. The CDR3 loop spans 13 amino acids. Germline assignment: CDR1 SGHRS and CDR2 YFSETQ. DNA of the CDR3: TGCGCCAGCAGCTTCGCAGAGAACTACGAGCAGTACTTC. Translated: CASSFAENYEQYF.